This TCR beta chain was captured by sequencing in a study of cytomegalovirus exposure and HLA in healthy donors. For the study at large: HLA-typed donors were the source of some 85 million unique TCRs, which an early data release held.

60 Vbeta and 13 Jbeta primers were used in PCR. Generated by immunoSEQ multiplex PCR, the TCRdb table keeps only in-frame clones and is missing some. The sample has some 65,000 clones; 60% to 80% are singletons. This clone was observed a single time. The CDR3 is 14 amino acids. The ends were cut back, 0 bases at V and 4 bases at J, with 7 bases in the middle. Germline V gene data show CDR1 as PRHDT and CDR2 as FYEKMQ (reference sequence). Healthy bone marrow donors supplied every sample. While unrecorded immune exposures were likely, the donors were nominally healthy when sampled. The sample taken for sequencing was PBMCs. This chain joins TRBV13 and TRBJ1-3; no definite D call. This TCR derives from a girl aged 5-17 years in good health and CMV-seropositive. The CDR3 spells CASSLGLRGNTIYF. DNA for the CDR3: TGTGCCAGCAGCTTAGGTTTACGGGGAAACACCATATATTTT.